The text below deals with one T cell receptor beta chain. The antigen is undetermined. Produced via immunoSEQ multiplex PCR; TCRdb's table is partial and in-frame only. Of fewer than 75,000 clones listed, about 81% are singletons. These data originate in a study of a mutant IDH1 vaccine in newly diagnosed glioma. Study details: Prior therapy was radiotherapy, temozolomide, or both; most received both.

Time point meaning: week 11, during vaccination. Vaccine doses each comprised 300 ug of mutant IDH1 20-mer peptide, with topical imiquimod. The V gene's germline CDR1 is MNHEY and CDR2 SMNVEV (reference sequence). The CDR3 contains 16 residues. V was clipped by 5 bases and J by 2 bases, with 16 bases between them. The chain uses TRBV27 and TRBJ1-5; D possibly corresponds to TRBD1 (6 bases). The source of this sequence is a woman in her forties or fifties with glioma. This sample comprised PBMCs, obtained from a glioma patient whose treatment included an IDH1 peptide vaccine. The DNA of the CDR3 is TGTGCCAGCAGTCCCCTTCTGGGGGGCGGCAATCAGCCCCAGCATTTT. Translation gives CASSPLLGGGNQPQHF.